Here is one T cell receptor (beta chain) with its context. This clone was counted a single time. Its recognized antigen is unknown. There are no base qualities to consult, and no much larger clone falls within one base. This entry comes from a study of blood T cell repertoires in COVID-19 (dated by TCRdb to 2020 to 2022). In the study overall: The collaborator samples originated in the United States, Italy and Spain and spanned the acute and convalescent phases of COVID-19. The repertoires were released in a freely available public database intended as a resource for research on the immune response to SARS-CoV-2. Samples came from the ongoing ImmuneRACE study (first 160 participants) plus 1,254 subjects from 6 global collaborators. The material from the prospective study consisted of cDNA or gDNA derived from T cells, B-cell-depleted T cells, or PBMCs. The dataset comprised deeply sampled blood TCRbeta repertoires from subjects exposed to, actively infected with, or recovered from COVID-19. Nearly every sample came with metadata listing a de-identified subject ID, COVID-19 status, age in years and sex. Where available, HLA class I and class II types were taken from metadata supplied by the sample provider and were not determined by assay-based typing. The research as a whole found: Clinical and demographic metadata were provided uncurated, with the amount varying by source and participant.

Enrolling through a virtual design, the prospective study's participants ranged in age from roughly 18 to 95 years and lived across roughly 23 United States geographic areas. In the prospective study, participants were assigned to cohorts based on the clinical history participants reported in a screening survey and a study questionnaire. Exposed participants were defined as having been in contact with someone with a PCR-confirmed or clinician-diagnosed COVID-19 case within 2 weeks of study entry. In the prospective study, whole blood, serum and a nasopharyngeal or oropharyngeal swab were collected from each participant by mobile phlebotomists. Prospective study participants could optionally give additional blood draws and questionnaires over an approximately 2-month period. Before DNA extraction, prospective study blood samples were shipped either frozen or at room temperature. TCRbeta CDR3 regions were amplified from genomic DNA by means of the immunoSEQ Assay, a bias-controlled multiplex PCR. The study's processing was this. Nucleated cell counts per sample were estimated from amplification of reference gene primers within the assay. To quantify the absolute abundance of each unique TCRbeta CDR3 rearrangement, sequence reads were collapsed and filtered. For each sample, productive Simpson clonality was calculated as the square root of Simpson's diversity index across productive rearrangements. TCRdb's version of the immuneACCESS table is confined to in-frame rearrangements and falls short of the full clone set. An unresolved V gene accounts for under half of the shortfall where checked; the remainder is of unknown origin. That table furnishes V, J and clone size, whereas the DNA furnished D and trimming. A total of 200,000 to 250,000 clones appear in this sample, just under 90% of them only once. The ten largest clonotypes hold around 0.85% of the sample.

Sequenced input: PBMCs or T cells enriched from blood (not recorded which). The source of this sequence is a man between 50 and 59 years old who had been exposed to COVID-19.

Here the CDR3 is given as CSAREDRPYTF. The nucleotides are TGCAGTGCTAGAGAGGACAGGCCCTACACCTTC. Rearrangement joined TRBV20-1 to TRBJ1-2; 7 of the junction bases match TRBD1. Taken from the germline V gene (reference sequence), the CDR1 and CDR2 loops are DFQATT and SNEGSKA. After removal of 0 bases from V and 10 bases from J, the junction retains 2 bases not matched to a gene. There are 11 amino acids in the CDR3, from cysteine to phenylalanine inclusive. The CDR3 DNA has 33 bases and is translated from base 1.